The 20 T cell receptor beta chains below come from one sample, sequenced in a study of blood T cell repertoires in COVID-19. Only in-frame clones appear in the TCRdb table, and some are missing; sequencing was by immunoSEQ multiplex PCR. The table lists approximately 270,000 clones, about 85% of them singletons. Sample: peripheral blood. The source is a man aged 18 to 29 with active or convalescent COVID-19.

The gene calls are TRBV30 and TRBJ1-1; no clear D. V was clipped by 0 bases and J by 10 bases, with 12 bases between them. Germline CDR1 is GTSNPN and CDR2 is SVGIG (reference sequence). The CDR3 runs to 12 residues. For the CDR3, the DNA is TGTGCCTGGAGTGTAAGGTCCCGGGGAGCTTTCTTT. Translated, it gives CAWSVRSRGAFF.

V and J are TRBV5-6 and TRBJ1-1, with a possible D match to TRBD1 (6 bases). This CDR3 contains 13 residues. Germline V gene sequence: CDR1 SGHDT, CDR2 YYEEEE. Trimming cost V 4 bases and J 3 bases, with 10 bases left between them. CDR3 sequence: CASSTGQYTEAFF. The CDR3 nucleotides read TGTGCCAGCAGCACCGGACAGTACACTGAAGCTTTCTTT. The full variable domain, its missing parts supplied by reference TRBV5-6 and TRBJ1-1, is DAGVTQSPTHLIKTRGQQVTLRCSPKSGHDTVSWYQQALGQGPQFIFQYYEEEERQRGNFPDRFSGHQFPNYSSELNVNALLLGDSALYLCASSTGQYTEAFFGQGTRLTVV.

V is TRBV10-2 and J is TRBJ2-3, with TRBD2 matching 7 bases. J gave up 4 bases and V 4 bases, and 8 bases lay outside the gene matches. CDR1 is WSHSY and CDR2 is SAAADI in the germline V gene. The CDR3 totals 15 residues. The CDR3: CASSASSGDSDTQYF. The CDR3 nucleotides read TGCGCCAGCAGTGCGTCAAGCGGGGATTCAGATACGCAGTATTTT.

This clone came up once. V usage is TRBV28 and J usage is TRBJ2-1; 8 nucleotides line up with TRBD2. V lost 7 bases, J lost 8 bases, and 4 bases stayed unmatched. Germline V gene lookup returns CDR1 MDHEN and CDR2 SYDVKM. CDR3 length: 12 residues. CDR3 in amino acids: CASTGTRDEQFF. The CDR3 region has the DNA TGTGCCAGCACCGGGACTAGGGATGAGCAGTTCTTC.

This chain links TRBV3-1 (or the pseudogene TRBV3-2) with TRBJ2-2; 10 positions agree with TRBD2. Germline V gives CDR1 LGHDT, CDR2 YNNKEL (reference sequence). The trim removed 0 bases at V and 0 bases at J, leaving 13 bases unmatched. This CDR3 spans 21 amino acids. The CDR3 region has the DNA TGTGCCAGCAGCCAAGATAAGTGGTCTAGCGGGAGTGATCCGAACACCGGGGAGCTGTTTTTT. Translating gives CASSQDKWSSGSDPNTGELFF.

The chain couples TRBV6-2 or TRBV6-3 to TRBJ1-5; the match to TRBD1 covers 7 bases. Germline trimming cut 5 bases from V and 6 bases from J; bases unmatched to any gene: 4. This CDR3 has 13 residues. Germline CDR1 is MNHEY and CDR2 is SVGEGT. CDR3 sequence reads: CASSKQGPQPQHF. CDR3 sequence (DNA): TGTGCCAGCAGTAAACAGGGGCCTCAGCCCCAGCATTTT.

The genes are TRBV15 and TRBJ1-2; possible D gene TRBD1, 5 bases. V lost 7 bases and J lost 8, with 17 bases in between. The CDR3 spans 13 residues. Germline V CDR1 and CDR2: LNHNV, YYDKDF (reference sequence). The DNA of the CDR3 is TGTGCCACCACTAATATCAGGGAGGAAGGCTACACCTTC. Its translation: CATTNIREEGYTF.

The chain carries TRBV15 and TRBJ1-6; no clear D. Trimming stripped 1 base from V and 4 bases from J, with 11 bases between. The V gene's germline CDR1 is LNHNV and CDR2 YYDKDF (reference sequence). The CDR3 runs to 16 residues. Here the CDR3 DNA reads TGTGCCACCAGCAGAGTTGTAGGGAGGTATAATTCACCCCTCCACTTT. It is translated as CATSRVVGRYNSPLHF.

CDR3 in DNA: TGTGCCAGCAGCTCGCACGAGAGCGGGGATATCGATGAGCAGTTCTTC. Its protein is CASSSHESGDIDEQFF. This rearrangement joins TRBV3-1 (or the pseudogene TRBV3-2) to TRBJ2-1; 7 bases match TRBD2. Germline assignment: CDR1 LGHDT and CDR2 YNNKEL (reference sequence). This CDR3 is built from 16 residues. V lost 5 bases and J lost 8; bases outside the gene matches: 15.

This clone appeared a few times. V and J are TRBV3-1 (or the pseudogene TRBV3-2) and TRBJ1-5; 8 bases align to TRBD1. Trimming removed 3 bases from V and 0 bases from J; junction bases left unmatched: 1. The CDR3 is made up of 15 amino acids. Germline lookup yields CDR1 LGHDT and CDR2 YNNKEL (reference sequence). The CDR3 is CASSQGQDSNQPQHF. DNA of the CDR3: TGTGCCAGCAGCCAGGGACAGGATAGCAATCAGCCCCAGCATTTT.

J is TRBJ1-2 and V is TRBV12-3 or TRBV12-4; tentative D call: TRBD1 (5 bases). The V end was cut by 6 bases, the J end by 8 bases, with 16 bases between. The CDR3 sequence is 13 residues long. The CDR3 region has the DNA TGTGCCAGCAGCCCTGGTCCATCAGGGGGCTACACCTTC. It specifies CASSPGPSGGYTF.

The chain couples TRBV7-9 to TRBJ1-5, with 8 bases fitting TRBD1. Germline CDR1 and CDR2: SEHNR and FQNEAQ (reference sequence). With V trimmed by 5 bases and J by 8 bases, 8 bases remained unmatched. CDR3 length equals 14 residues. The CDR3 is CASSPGTGEEPQHF. In DNA, the CDR3 is TGTGCCAGCAGCCCGGGGACAGGCGAGGAGCCCCAGCATTTT.

The V and J genes are TRBV6-6 and TRBJ2-4, with D possibly TRBD1 on 6 matching bases. V was shortened by 7 bases and J by 2 bases, with 12 bases between the two germline ends. CDR3 length equals 14 residues. Germline lookup yields CDR1 MNHNY and CDR2 SVGAGI (reference sequence). Here the CDR3 reads CASTPQGTKNIQYF. Written as DNA, the CDR3 is TGTGCCAGCACACCCCAGGGGACCAAAAACATTCAGTACTTC.

This chain connects TRBV5-6 to TRBJ1-3, with a tentative D call TRBD1 (6 bases). The CDR3 is made up of 14 amino acids. The germline gives CDR1 SGHDT, CDR2 YYEEEE. V lost 2 bases and J lost 4, with 10 bases in between. Written as DNA, the CDR3 is TGTGCCAGCAGCTTTGGGACAAGAGGAAACACCATATATTTT. Translated, it gives CASSFGTRGNTIYF.

The J gene is TRBJ1-1, the V gene TRBV19; D is possibly TRBD1 (6 bases). Germline values: CDR1 LNHDA, CDR2 SQIVND (reference sequence). CDR3 length: 18 residues. V lost 5 bases, J lost 4 bases, and 26 bases lay in between. The CDR3 sequence is CASSEPIEANPRGTEAFF. CDR3 nucleotide sequence: TGTGCCAGTAGTGAGCCGATCGAGGCCAATCCCAGGGGCACTGAAGCTTTCTTT.

The chain is built from TRBV27 and TRBJ2-7, with D perhaps matching TRBD1 (6 bases). With 3 bases removed from V and 2 bases from J, the gap between germline ends came to 8 bases. The germline CDR1 and CDR2 sequences are MNHEY and SMNVEV (reference sequence). The CDR3 totals 13 residues. The chain's CDR3 is CASSFQGPYEQYF. CDR3 nucleotides: TGTGCCAGCAGTTTCCAGGGGCCCTACGAGCAGTACTTC.

The gene calls are TRBV6-4 and TRBJ2-7, with 9 bases aligning to TRBD1. Germline V CDR1 and CDR2: MRHNA, SNTAGT. There are 11 residues in the CDR3. CDR3 region: CTRTGAYEQYF. The DNA for the CDR3 is TGTACCCGGACAGGGGCCTACGAGCAGTACTTC.

The CDR3 here is CASSLISTSGTNEQYF. CDR3 bases: TGTGCCAGCAGTTTAATTTCCACTAGCGGGACTAACGAGCAGTACTTC. V and J are TRBV28 and TRBJ2-7; TRBD2 agrees at 10 bases. The CDR3 is made up of 16 amino acids. Unmatched junction bases numbered 9, after V lost 2 bases and J lost 5 bases. The germline gives CDR1 MDHEN, CDR2 SYDVKM.

The chain has TRBV6-2 or TRBV6-3 and TRBJ1-1, with a tentative D call TRBD1 (6 bases). Trimming cost V 4 bases and J 7 bases, with 22 bases left between them. CDR1 is MNHEY and CDR2 is SVGEGT in the germline V gene. The CDR3 has 16 residues. CDR3: CASSSLKQGSHFEAFF. CDR3 nucleotides: TGTGCCAGCAGTTCCCTAAAACAGGGCTCCCATTTTGAAGCTTTCTTT.

The chain carries TRBV19 and TRBJ1-5; 7 bases align to TRBD1. Germline-derived CDR1 and CDR2 are LNHDA and SQIVND (reference sequence). The CDR3 has 16 amino acids. The trim removed 3 bases at V and 4 bases at J, leaving 9 bases unmatched. CDR3 residues: CASSMLGQTGNQPQHF. CDR3 DNA sequence: TGTGCCAGTAGTATGTTGGGGCAGACAGGGAATCAGCCCCAGCATTTT.